This TCR beta chain originates from a study of control samples from healthy donors and cancer patients. Germline CDR1 LNHDA, CDR2 SQIVND (reference sequence). CDR3 length: 13 amino acids. With 5 bases clipped from V and 5 bases from J, the junction kept 5 bases outside the gene matches. The sample holds one count of this clone. Data came from immunoSEQ multiplex PCR; TCRdb stores just in-frame clones and leaves some out. Of approximately 97,000 clones listed, around 88% were seen once; the top ten hold less than 15%. The sequenced sample consisted of blood. The chain couples TRBV19 to TRBJ2-5; 7 positions match TRBD1. This receptor was identified in a man aged 25 to 45 in good health. This chain's CDR3 is CASSLQGLETQYF. The DNA of the CDR3 is TGTGCCAGTAGTTTACAGGGGCTGGAGACCCAGTACTTC.